One sample yielded the 21 T cell receptor beta chains listed below, sequenced in a study of blood T cell repertoires in COVID-19. This table comes from immunoSEQ multiplex PCR, and its TCRdb copy is limited to in-frame clones, with some not included. The sample contains 40,000 to 60,000 clones, just over 85% of which appear only once. The sequenced sample consisted of peripheral blood. These receptors all come from an elderly woman with COVID-19, enrolled during active disease.

V usage is TRBV4-1 and J usage is TRBJ2-7; 7 positions match TRBD1. V was pared by 4 bases and J by 1 base, with 1 base of the junction left unmatched. The germline V gene encodes CDR1 MGHRA and CDR2 YSYEKL. The CDR3 spans 13 residues. The CDR3 loop is CASSPGGSYEQYF. In DNA, the CDR3 is TGCGCCAGCAGCCCAGGGGGTTCCTACGAGCAGTACTTC.

The chain has TRBV7-8 and TRBJ1-5; TRBD1 matches 7 bases. The CDR3 sequence is 16 residues long. The junction had 9 bases not matched to a gene; V was cut back by 1 base and J by 6 bases. The germline V gene has CDR1 SGHVS and CDR2 FQNEAQ. Here the CDR3 DNA reads TGTGCCAGCAGCTTAGAGGGGGCGATATTAGGTCAGCCCCAGCATTTT. Protein: CASSLEGAILGQPQHF.

The J gene is TRBJ1-5, the V gene TRBV28; 7 bases are shared with TRBD1. The CDR3 covers 16 residues. J was trimmed by 8 bases and V by 5 bases; bases with no gene match: 15. Germline-derived CDR1 and CDR2 are MDHEN and SYDVKM. The CDR3 DNA is TGTGCCAGCAGTGTCCGATCGACAGGGCGTGGCGAGCCCCAGCATTTT. This encodes CASSVRSTGRGEPQHF.

This rearrangement joins TRBV3-1 (or the pseudogene TRBV3-2) to TRBJ2-3, with D uncertain. Germline V gene lookup returns CDR1 LGHDT and CDR2 YNNKEL (reference sequence). The CDR3 spans 14 residues. V was cut by 1 base and J by 2 bases, with 7 bases left in between. The DNA for the CDR3 is TGTGCCAGCAGCCAAGGCAGAACCACAGATACGCAGTATTTT. Translated, it gives CASSQGRTTDTQYF.

The V gene is TRBV19, the J gene TRBJ1-2; D is ambiguous. Trimming removed 6 bases from V and 3 bases from J, with 8 bases in between. The CDR3 loop spans 12 amino acids. In germline, CDR1 is LNHDA, CDR2 SQIVND (reference sequence). CDR3 sequence reads: CASSQNDYGYTF. As DNA, the CDR3 is TGTGCCAGTAGCCAGAACGACTATGGCTACACCTTC.

The chain links TRBV7-9 to TRBJ2-1; weak D call: TRBD2 (5 bases). The length of the CDR3 is 14 residues. V was trimmed by 0 bases and J by 7 bases, leaving 10 bases between them. CDR1 and CDR2 (germline): SEHNR, FQNEAQ (reference sequence). The CDR3 DNA follows: TGTGCCAGCAGCTTAGCGGGAGCGAATAATGAGCAGTTCTTC. The encoded protein is CASSLAGANNEQFF.

V is TRBV6-4 and J is TRBJ1-2, with 7 bases aligning to TRBD1. This CDR3 has 15 amino acids. Unmatched junction bases numbered 8, after V lost 5 bases and J lost 2 bases. The germline V gene encodes CDR1 MRHNA and CDR2 SNTAGT. This CDR3 is CASSSNRGSNYGYTF. CDR3 DNA: TGTGCCAGCAGTTCAAACAGGGGATCCAACTATGGCTACACCTTC.

The V call is TRBV7-2, the J call TRBJ1-2; TRBD1 matches 8 bases. V was pared by 0 bases and J by 6 bases, with 6 bases of the junction left unmatched. The CDR3 runs 15 residues. The germline CDR1 and CDR2 sequences are SGHTA and FQGNSA. This CDR3 reads CASSLATAGGHGYTF. As DNA, the CDR3 is TGTGCCAGCAGCTTAGCGACGGCAGGGGGCCATGGCTACACCTTC. Looking up the rest from reference TRBV7-2 and TRBJ1-2 gives the full variable domain: GAGVSQSPSNKVTEKGKDVELRCDPISGHTALYWYRQSLGQGLEFLIYFQGNSAPDKSGLPSDRFSAERTGGSVSTLTIQRTQQEDSAVYLCASSLATAGGHGYTFGSGTRLTVV.

The J gene is TRBJ2-2, the V gene TRBV29-1, with D possibly matching TRBD1 (6 bases). Per the germline V gene, CDR1 is SQVTM and CDR2 is ANQGSEA. This CDR3 comprises 12 residues. Trimming removed 7 bases from V and 6 bases from J, with 12 bases in between. The CDR3 protein is CSASTGPGELFF. CDR3 DNA sequence: TGCAGCGCCTCCACAGGGCCCGGGGAGCTGTTTTTT.

This clone appeared once. The chain joins TRBV5-5 to TRBJ2-5; 8 positions match TRBD1. V lost 4 bases to trimming and J lost 4 bases; unmatched junction nucleotides: 9. The CDR3 length is 15 residues. Looked up from germline, CDR1 is SGHKS and CDR2 is YYEKEE (reference sequence). The CDR3 loop reads CASSARQGRRETQYF. CDR3 in DNA: TGTGCCAGCAGCGCCCGACAGGGGCGCCGAGAGACCCAGTACTTC.

This sequence joins TRBV5-4 and TRBJ1-4; 7 nucleotides line up with TRBD1. Germline values: CDR1 SGHNT, CDR2 YYREEE (reference sequence). Trimming took 3 bases from V and 2 from J; bases not matched to a gene: 4. The CDR3 is 15 amino acids. The CDR3 region has the DNA TGTGCCAGCAGCTCACAGGGGCGGACTAATGAAAAACTGTTTTTT. Translation: CASSSQGRTNEKLFF.

This chain connects TRBV5-1 to TRBJ1-4; no definite D call. The V gene's germline CDR1 is SGHRS and CDR2 YFSETQ. This CDR3 has 14 amino acids. The germline V and J ends were trimmed by 0 bases and 6 bases, with 9 bases remaining between them. The CDR3 sequence is CASSLGGSDEKLFF. CDR3 nucleotides: TGCGCCAGCAGCTTGGGAGGATCAGATGAAAAACTGTTTTTT.

The chain links TRBV9 to TRBJ1-2; tentative D call: TRBD1 (6 bases). The V end lost 2 bases, the J end lost 1 base, and 12 bases lay between the germline ends. The germline V gene encodes CDR1 SGDLS and CDR2 YYNGEE. CDR3 length: 15 amino acids. The CDR3 sequence is CASSVTGTSNYGYTF. The DNA of the CDR3 is TGTGCCAGCAGCGTTACCGGGACAAGTAACTATGGCTACACCTTC.

The genes are TRBV20-1 and TRBJ1-4; D gene ambiguous. The CDR3 consists of 13 residues. V gave up 3 bases and J gave up 4 bases, with 9 bases separating them. Looked up from germline, CDR1 is DFQATT and CDR2 is SNEGSKA (reference sequence). CDR3 DNA sequence: TGCAGTGCTAGTAACCTACTTAATGAAAAACTGTTTTTT. Its protein is CSASNLLNEKLFF.

Only a few counts were recorded for this clone. V and J are TRBV19 and TRBJ1-3; D is uncertain. In germline, CDR1 is LNHDA, CDR2 SQIVND (reference sequence). The V gene lost 10 bases and the J gene lost 0 bases, with 13 bases spanning the gap. There are 14 residues in the CDR3. The CDR3 is CATTAVLSGNTIYF. CDR3 nucleotide sequence: TGTGCCACTACAGCAGTTCTCTCTGGAAACACCATATATTTT.

V and J are TRBV18 and TRBJ2-7; 12 bases line up with TRBD2. Trimming cost V 4 bases and J 6 bases; bases outside gene matches: 10. CDR3 size: 16 residues. The germline gives CDR1 KGHSH, CDR2 LQKENI. The CDR3 is CASSHSTSGRLSEQYF. Here the CDR3 DNA reads TGTGCCAGCTCACATTCGACTAGCGGGAGACTATCCGAGCAGTACTTC.

The rearrangement uses TRBV7-9 and TRBJ2-1; weak D call: TRBD2 (5 bases). V shed 3 bases and J shed 5 bases, with 11 bases lying between them. From germline, CDR1 is SEHNR and CDR2 FQNEAQ (reference sequence). The CDR3 is 14 residues long. CDR3 bases: TGTGCCAGCAGCTTTATGCTAGCCGACAATGAGCAGTTCTTC. Amino acid sequence: CASSFMLADNEQFF.

The rearrangement uses TRBV6-5 and TRBJ2-5; 7 nucleotides align to TRBD1. Losses at the gene ends were 7 bases for V and 5 bases for J; bases not matched to a gene: 10. CDR1 is MNHEY and CDR2 is SVGAGI in the germline V gene. The CDR3 runs to 14 residues. CDR3: CASTKEQGQETQYF. CDR3 DNA sequence: TGTGCCAGCACTAAAGAACAGGGGCAGGAGACCCAGTACTTC.

V gene TRBV5-1 combines with J gene TRBJ2-2; possibly TRBD2 for D (5 bases). The CDR3 length is 15 residues. In germline, CDR1 is SGHRS, CDR2 YFSETQ. Trimming stripped 4 bases from V and 0 bases from J, with 10 bases between. In DNA, the CDR3 is TGCGCCAGCAGCCAGAGGGCCGCGAACACCGGGGAGCTGTTTTTT. It is translated as CASSQRAANTGELFF.

This rearrangement joins TRBV11-2 to TRBJ1-1; a possible D gene is TRBD1 (6 bases). Germline lookup yields CDR1 SGHAT and CDR2 FQNNGV. V dropped 4 bases and J dropped 0 bases, with 12 bases sitting between them. CDR3 size: 15 residues. The CDR3 protein is CASSSGGRVNTEAFF. CDR3 sequence (DNA): TGTGCCAGCAGCTCGGGGGGCAGGGTGAACACTGAAGCTTTCTTT.

The V gene is TRBV10-2, the J gene TRBJ1-1, with D perhaps matching TRBD1 (5 bases). The germline CDR1 and CDR2 sequences are WSHSY and SAAADI. This CDR3 is 16 amino acids long. Trimming pared 4 bases from V and 0 bases from J, leaving 15 bases between. This CDR3 is CASSVPLTAMNTEAFF. Here the CDR3 DNA reads TGCGCCAGCAGTGTTCCTTTGACAGCAATGAACACTGAAGCTTTCTTT.